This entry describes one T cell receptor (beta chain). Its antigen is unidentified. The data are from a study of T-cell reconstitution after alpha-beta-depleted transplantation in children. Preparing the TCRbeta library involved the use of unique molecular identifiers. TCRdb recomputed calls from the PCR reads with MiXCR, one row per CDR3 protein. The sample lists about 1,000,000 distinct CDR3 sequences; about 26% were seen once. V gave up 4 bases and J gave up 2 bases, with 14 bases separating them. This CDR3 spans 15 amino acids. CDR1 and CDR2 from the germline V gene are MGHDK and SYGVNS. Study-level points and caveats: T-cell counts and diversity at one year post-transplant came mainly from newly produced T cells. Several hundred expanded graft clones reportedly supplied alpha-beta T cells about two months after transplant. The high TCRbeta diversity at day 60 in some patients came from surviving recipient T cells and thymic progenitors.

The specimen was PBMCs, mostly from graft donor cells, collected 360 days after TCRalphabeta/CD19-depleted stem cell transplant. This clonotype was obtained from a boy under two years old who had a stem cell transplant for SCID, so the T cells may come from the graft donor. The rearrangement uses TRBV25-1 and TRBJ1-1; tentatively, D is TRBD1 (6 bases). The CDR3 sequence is CASSALRGPNTEAFF. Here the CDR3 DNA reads TGTGCCAGCAGTGCTCTCAGGGGACCCAACACTGAAGCTTTCTTT.